These 27 T cell receptor beta chains share one sample of origin, sequenced in a study of blood T cell repertoires in COVID-19. The repertoire was sequenced with immunoSEQ multiplex PCR; TCRdb's copy has only in-frame clones and lacks some. The sample lists around 180,000 clones; roughly four fifths were seen once. Material for sequencing was peripheral blood. These receptors all come from a woman aged 30 to 39 with acute or convalescent COVID-19.

The V call is TRBV30, the J call TRBJ2-1; D gene ambiguous. The germline V gene encodes CDR1 GTSNPN and CDR2 SVGIG (reference sequence). V was pared by 2 bases and J by 0 bases, with 8 bases between. The CDR3 has 14 residues. The CDR3 here is CAWSSPSSYNEQFF. As DNA, the CDR3 is TGTGCCTGGAGTTCACCGAGCTCCTACAATGAGCAGTTCTTC.

The chain is built from TRBV14 and TRBJ2-5; 7 nucleotides line up with TRBD1. CDR1 is SGHDN and CDR2 is FVKESK in the germline V gene. This CDR3 region has 18 residues. Trimming at V came to 1 base and at J to 5 bases, leaving 16 bases not matched to a gene. The CDR3 coding sequence is TGTGCCAGCAGCCAAGTTCCGGGGACGACAGGGATGGTGGAGACCCAGTACTTC. Translated, it gives CASSQVPGTTGMVETQYF. Drawing the rest from reference TRBV14 and TRBJ2-5, the complete variable domain is EAGVTQFPSHSVIEKGQTVTLRCDPISGHDNLYWYRRVMGKEIKFLLHFVKESKQDESGMPNNRFLAERTGGTYSTLKVQPAELEDSGVYFCASSQVPGTTGMVETQYFGPGTRLLVL.

Only a few counts were recorded for this clone. The gene calls are TRBV6-5 and TRBJ2-7; possible D gene TRBD2, 6 bases. The CDR3 covers 11 residues. Germline V gives CDR1 MNHEY, CDR2 SVGAGI. Trimming removed 7 bases at V and 9 bases at J, with 13 bases between. Written as DNA, the CDR3 is TGTGCCAGCACCCTATTGGGGGGGCAGTACTTC. It yields the protein CASTLLGGQYF.

This chain links TRBV2 with TRBJ2-1, with TRBD2 identical over 10 bases. This CDR3 spans 14 amino acids. Losses at the gene ends were 7 bases for V and 6 bases for J; bases not matched to a gene: 6. CDR1 is SNHLY and CDR2 is FYNNEI in the germline V gene. The CDR3 loop reads CASTGLAVLNEQFF. DNA of the CDR3: TGTGCCAGCACAGGACTAGCGGTCCTCAATGAGCAGTTCTTC.

The rearrangement joins TRBV20-1 to TRBJ2-7; D perhaps matches TRBD1 (5 bases). Trimming left V 6 bases short and J 3 bases short, with 9 bases between. CDR1 and CDR2 (germline): DFQATT, SNEGSKA (reference sequence). The length of the CDR3 is 11 residues. The CDR3 region has the DNA TGCAGTGCCTACAGGCTCTACGAGCAGTACTTC. This gives the protein CSAYRLYEQYF.

This clone was detected once. The chain combines TRBV3-1 (or the pseudogene TRBV3-2) with TRBJ2-5; no definite D call. Trimming stripped 1 base from V and 8 bases from J, with 11 bases between. This CDR3 is 13 amino acids long. Germline values: CDR1 LGHDT, CDR2 YNNKEL (reference sequence). CDR3 nucleotides: TGTGCCAGCAGCCAAGCTAGTCTTATCACCCAGTACTTC. Translation gives CASSQASLITQYF.

J is TRBJ2-3 and V is TRBV6-2 or TRBV6-3, with a weak D call TRBD2 (5 bases). The CDR3 length is 16 residues. V lost 4 bases and J lost 2, with 16 bases in between. Looked up from germline, CDR1 is MNHEY and CDR2 is SVGEGT. The CDR3 is CASSSRRTETTDTQYF. The CDR3 coding sequence is TGTGCCAGCAGTTCTCGGAGGACCGAAACCACAGATACGCAGTATTTT.

This CDR3 reads CASLGGSGREETQYF. The CDR3 DNA follows: TGTGCCAGCCTAGGCGGGAGCGGGAGGGAGGAGACCCAGTACTTC. The chain carries TRBV21-1 and TRBJ2-5; the D call in the table, TRBD2, was not verified against the DNA. TRBV21-1 is reported as a pseudogene. CDR3 length: 15 amino acids.

The chain links TRBV7-2 to TRBJ2-7; 10 nucleotides align to TRBD1. Germline CDR1 SGHTA, CDR2 FQGNSA. The CDR3 is 15 amino acids. V lost 2 bases to trimming and J lost 2 bases; unmatched junction nucleotides: 3. The CDR3, as DNA: TGTGCCAGCAGCTTAAGGGGACAGGGGACCTACGAGCAGTACTTC. The encoded protein is CASSLRGQGTYEQYF.

The V and J genes are TRBV9 and TRBJ2-1; 9 bases map to TRBD2. With 0 bases clipped from V and 6 bases from J, the junction kept 7 bases outside the gene matches. CDR1 is SGDLS, CDR2 YYNGEE, per germline. The length of the CDR3 is 16 residues. The CDR3 nucleotides read TGTGCCAGCAGCGTAGTAGGCGGGGGGGCCTTCAATGAGCAGTTCTTC. Protein product: CASSVVGGGAFNEQFF.

This clone was recorded many times. This rearrangement joins TRBV21-1 to TRBJ2-7; TRBD1, the table's D call, lacks a check against the DNA. TRBV21-1 is a documented pseudogene. The CDR3 is made up of 14 amino acids. The CDR3 reads CASSKGVGQNEQYF. CDR3 coding DNA: TGTGCCAGCAGCAAAGGAGTGGGGCAAAACGAGCAGTACTTC.

This chain connects TRBV5-1 to TRBJ2-1, with 7 bases that match TRBD2. Trimming cost V 1 base and J 4 bases; bases outside gene matches: 5. The CDR3 contains 15 residues. CDR1 is SGHRS, CDR2 YFSETQ, per germline. The CDR3 reads CASSLFASGYNEQFF. CDR3 nucleotides: TGCGCCAGCAGCTTGTTTGCTAGCGGTTACAATGAGCAGTTCTTC.

The rearrangement uses TRBV30 and TRBJ2-7; TRBD1 matches at 7 bases. CDR1 GTSNPN and CDR2 SVGIG come from the germline V gene (reference sequence). The CDR3 extends over 13 amino acids. V lost 2 bases, J lost 6 bases, and 7 bases stayed unmatched. CDR3: CAWSSGQGVEQYF. The DNA for the CDR3 is TGTGCCTGGAGTTCTGGGCAGGGGGTCGAGCAGTACTTC. Full variable domain (outside the CDR3, taken from reference TRBV30 and TRBJ2-7): SQTIHQWPATLVQPVGSPLSLECTVEGTSNPNLYWYRQAAGRGLQLLFYSVGIGQISSEVPQNLSASRPQDRQFILSSKKLLLSDSGFYLCAWSSGQGVEQYFGPGTRLTVT.

The chain is built from TRBV24-1 and TRBJ1-2; 9 bases line up with TRBD1. CDR1 is KGHDR and CDR2 is SFDVKD in the germline V gene. The length of the CDR3 is 13 residues. J lost 5 bases, V lost 9 bases, and 6 bases had no gene match. As DNA, the CDR3 is TGTGCCACCGGTACAGGGGGCATGTATGGCTACACCTTC. Its translation: CATGTGGMYGYTF.

The chain carries TRBV6-1 and TRBJ1-2; D gene uncertain. The CDR3 length is 12 residues. Trimming stripped 3 bases from V and 8 bases from J, with 10 bases between. Per the germline V gene, CDR1 is MNHNS and CDR2 is SASEGT. As DNA, the CDR3 is TGTGCCAGCAGTGACCGAGGCGGAGGCTACACCTTC. Amino acids: CASSDRGGGYTF.

This clone was detected only a few times. At one end, the junction sequence differs from germline, possibly due to a read error. This chain links TRBV4-2 with TRBJ1-5, with 8 bases identical to TRBD1. The CDR3 is 15 amino acids. CDR1 is LGHNA, CDR2 YNFKEQ, per germline. The CDR3 region is CASGQRQGSNQPQHF. The CDR3 DNA reads TGTGCCAGCGGCCAGAGACAGGGGAGCAATCAGCCCCAGCATTTT.

This clone occurred once. The chain combines TRBV19 with TRBJ2-3, with D possibly being TRBD1 (6 bases). Trimming shortened V by 2 bases and J by 4 bases, and 16 bases separated the two germline ends. The germline V gene has CDR1 LNHDA and CDR2 SQIVND (reference sequence). This CDR3 has 16 residues. CDR3 in DNA: TGTGCCAGTAGTATACGTCCAGGGGCATCTTCAGATACGCAGTATTTT. Translated, it gives CASSIRPGASSDTQYF. Full variable domain (remainder filled in from reference TRBV19 and TRBJ2-3): DGGITQSPKYLFRKEGQNVTLSCEQNLNHDAMYWYRQDPGQGLRLIYYSQIVNDFQKGDIAEGYSVSREKKESFPLTVTSAQKNPTAFYLCASSIRPGASSDTQYFGPGTRLTVL.

The chain employs TRBV7-8 and TRBJ2-3, with TRBD1 identical over 10 bases. The CDR3 has 19 residues. Germline values: CDR1 SGHVS, CDR2 FQNEAQ. V lost 4 bases, J lost 2 bases, and 15 bases stayed unmatched. CDR3 loop: CASSSPMRDRGFNTDTQYF. CDR3 nucleotide sequence: TGTGCCAGCAGCTCTCCCATGAGGGACAGGGGTTTTAACACAGATACGCAGTATTTT.

V usage is TRBV19 and J usage is TRBJ1-2, with 10 positions matching TRBD1. With V trimmed by 5 bases and J by 2 bases, 5 bases remained unmatched. The CDR3 spans 15 residues. The germline CDR1 and CDR2 sequences are LNHDA and SQIVND (reference sequence). CDR3 DNA: TGTGCCAGTAGTGGTGACAGGGGGCTAAACTATGGCTACACCTTC. The encoded protein is CASSGDRGLNYGYTF.

The chain joins TRBV28 to TRBJ1-1, with D uncertain. The CDR3 is 12 residues long. Trimming stripped 7 bases from V and 4 bases from J, with 10 bases between. Germline V gene sequence: CDR1 MDHEN, CDR2 SYDVKM. CDR3 region: CASNHPGTEAFF. CDR3 bases: TGTGCCAGCAATCACCCCGGCACTGAAGCTTTCTTT.

The V and J genes are TRBV2 and TRBJ1-2; 11 bases are shared with TRBD1. The germline gives CDR1 SNHLY, CDR2 FYNNEI. The CDR3 length is 15 residues. V was pared by 3 bases and J by 6 bases, with 6 bases of the junction left unmatched. The CDR3 DNA sequence: TGTGCCAGCAGTGAGACGAGGGGACAGGGGGATGGCTACACCTTC. Its protein product is CASSETRGQGDGYTF.

The V call is TRBV7-2, the J call TRBJ2-7, with TRBD1 identical over 8 bases. Germline lookup yields CDR1 SGHTA and CDR2 FQGNSA. The CDR3 loop spans 14 amino acids. V shed 2 bases, J shed 1 base, and the junction held 1 base outside the gene matches. DNA for the CDR3: TGTGCCAGCAGCTTAAACAGGGGGTCCTACGAGCAGTACTTC. Protein: CASSLNRGSYEQYF.

This clone was found a few times. Here the CDR3 reads CASSQAVGTSGTGELFF. The CDR3 DNA reads TGTGCCAGCAGCCAAGCGGTCGGGACTAGTGGGACCGGGGAGCTGTTTTTT. The rearrangement uses TRBV3-1 (or the pseudogene TRBV3-2) and TRBJ2-2, with TRBD2 matching 8 bases. This CDR3 region has 17 residues. Germline assignment: CDR1 LGHDT and CDR2 YNNKEL (reference sequence). Trimming cost V 1 base and J 5 bases; bases outside gene matches: 9.

V is TRBV6-5 and J is TRBJ1-1, with a tentative D call TRBD1 (5 bases). This CDR3 contains 12 residues. The V end lost 4 bases, the J end lost 8 bases, and 11 bases lay between the germline ends. Germline assignment: CDR1 MNHEY and CDR2 SVGAGI. DNA for the CDR3: TGTGCCAGCAGTTCCGACCCAGGGGAAGCTTTCTTT. It codes for CASSSDPGEAFF.

In its sample, this clone was seen once. This CDR3 is CASSKMNTEAFF. The CDR3 coding sequence is TGTGCCAGCAGTAAAATGAACACTGAAGCTTTCTTT. The J gene is TRBJ1-1, the V gene TRBV3-1 (or the pseudogene TRBV3-2); D unclear. CDR1 and CDR2 (germline): LGHDT, YNNKEL (reference sequence). CDR3 size: 12 residues. Trimming shortened V by 6 bases and J by 0 bases, and 5 bases separated the two germline ends.

This chain uses TRBV28 with TRBJ2-7, with 8 bases identical to TRBD1. CDR3 length: 14 amino acids. V lost 2 bases, J lost 5 bases, and 5 bases stayed unmatched. Germline V CDR1 and CDR2: MDHEN, SYDVKM. In nucleotides, the CDR3 is TGTGCCAGCAGTTTAGACGCGACAGGGGACGAGCAGTACTTC. It translates to CASSLDATGDEQYF.

This chain connects TRBV19 to TRBJ1-3, with D unresolved. Trimming stripped 6 bases from V and 2 bases from J, with 11 bases between. Germline V gene data show CDR1 as LNHDA and CDR2 as SQIVND (reference sequence). This CDR3 has 14 residues. The CDR3: CASRFGEAGNTIYF. The CDR3 DNA is TGTGCCAGTAGATTCGGGGAAGCTGGAAACACCATATATTTT. Full variable domain (rest looked up from reference TRBV19 and TRBJ1-3): DGGITQSPKYLFRKEGQNVTLSCEQNLNHDAMYWYRQDPGQGLRLIYYSQIVNDFQKGDIAEGYSVSREKKESFPLTVTSAQKNPTAFYLCASRFGEAGNTIYFGEGSWLTVV.